The TCR beta chain described here comes from a study of blood T cell repertoires in COVID-19. As for the study in general: Sample material is recorded as cDNA or gDNA derived from T cells, B-cell-depleted T cells, or PBMCs.

The germline CDR1 and CDR2 sequences are KGHSH and LQKENI. This CDR3 contains 14 residues. The V end was cut by 5 bases, the J end by 7 bases, with 17 bases between. Original handling: It was from reference gene primer amplification that nucleated cell counts were estimated. Measured with immunoSEQ multiplex PCR; TCRdb has only the in-frame clones, and not every one. V and J calls and clone size are as listed in that table; D and trimming were resolved from the DNA. The profile covers approximately 38,000 clones, with over 75% appearing a single time and 7% to 9.5% taken by the ten largest. This rearrangement joins TRBV18 to TRBJ1-2, with D maybe TRBD1 (6 bases). The sequence came from a man aged 25-45 years with active or convalescent COVID-19. Material: peripheral blood. The CDR3 DNA reads as TGTGCCAGCTCATCAGACCAGGGGAGAGGTGGCTACACCTTC. Amino acids: CASSSDQGRGGYTF.